This T cell receptor (beta chain) was recovered during a study of cytomegalovirus exposure and HLA in healthy donors. Study-level points and caveats: In vitro data verified a few CMV-associated chains as specific for CMV antigens. An analysis done earlier found most TCR beta V segments productive about 90% or about 30% of the time.

Germline CDR1 and CDR2: SGHTA and FQGNSA. The V gene lost 3 bases and the J gene lost 6 bases, with 17 bases spanning the gap. This CDR3 has 15 residues. The PCR had 60 Vbeta and 13 Jbeta primers. Data came from immunoSEQ multiplex PCR; TCRdb stores just in-frame clones and leaves some out. The data contain 110,000 or so clones, under 90% of them singletons. A word on this clone: The antigen is unknown.

The rearrangement uses TRBV7-2 and TRBJ1-1, with D perhaps TRBD1 (6 bases). The sequenced sample consisted of PBMCs. The source is a woman aged 18-29 years in good health and CMV-seronegative. The CDR3 region is CASSLYRVGSPEAFF. The CDR3 region has the DNA TGTGCCAGCAGCTTGTACAGGGTTGGATCCCCTGAAGCTTTCTTT.